This T cell receptor (beta chain) was recorded in a study of T cells after yellow fever vaccination. CDR3 size: 14 residues. Between the trimmed V and J ends, which lost 6 bases and 0 bases, there was a span of 8 bases. TCRdb independently ran MiXCR on the 5' RACE reads; one entry per CDR3 protein. The table lists a few hundred thousand distinct CDR3 sequences, less than 20% of them singletons. The receptor was derived from a man younger than 35 who received the YFV17D yellow fever vaccine. Material: PBMCs, obtained 4 to 6 days after the first yellow fever vaccination. The genes are TRBV12-3 or TRBV12-4 and TRBJ2-2; D call uncertain. CDR3 loop: CASRGISNTGELFF. The CDR3 nucleotides are TGTGCCAGCAGGGGGATATCGAACACCGGGGAGCTGTTTTTT.